The subject of this entry is one T cell receptor beta chain. These data belong to a study of T cell changes during pregnancy in multiple sclerosis. Assay: immunoSEQ multiplex PCR; the TCRdb copy retains only in-frame clones and omits some. The data contain approximately 50,000 clones, less than 95% of them singletons. Germline CDR1 is LGHNA and CDR2 is YSLEER. The V gene lost 6 bases and the J gene lost 7 bases, with 16 bases spanning the gap. CDR3 length: 15 amino acids. The chain couples TRBV4-3 to TRBJ1-6; D not resolved. The sequence was obtained from a female donor with multiple sclerosis, enrolled in a pregnancy study. The sequenced sample was CD4+ T cells from peripheral blood mononuclear cells, obtained in the third trimester of pregnancy. CDR3 region: CASRLTGMGNSPLHF. The DNA for the CDR3 is TGCGCCAGCAGGCTGACGGGAATGGGGAATTCACCCCTCCACTTT.